This T cell receptor (beta chain) was recorded in a study of CD8+CD57+ T cells in acquired aplastic anemia. Study in general: DNA from sorted CD4+ and CD8+ cells averaged around 3 ug. CD4+ cell libraries from healthy donors averaged about 10.8 million reads.

On this clonotype itself: Its antigen is undetermined.

Trimming shortened V by 0 bases and J by 4 bases, and 10 bases separated the two germline ends. The CDR3 is made up of 14 amino acids. The germline CDR1 and CDR2 sequences are SGHRS and YFSETQ. Study-wide results and limits: Patients and controls shared around 30 CD8+ CDR3 sequences.

Profiles of TCR beta VDJ and CDR3 were generated from a genomic DNA template. TCRdb ran MiXCR on the reads and lists one entry per CDR3 protein. This sample yields roughly 61,000 distinct CDR3 sequences, of which about 54% are seen a single time; under 3% belongs to the top ten. The origin of this receptor is a human donor in good health, serving as a control. The sample consisted of sorted CD4+, CD8+, or CD8+CD57+ T cells (not recorded which) from PBMCs. The chain couples TRBV5-1 to TRBJ1-2; D is undetermined. The CDR3 sequence: CASSLVGKGYGYTF. The DNA for the CDR3 is TGCGCCAGCAGCTTGGTGGGGAAAGGCTATGGCTACACCTTC. Full variable domain (missing parts from reference TRBV5-1 and TRBJ1-2): KAGVTQTPRYLIKTRGQQVTLSCSPISGHRSVSWYQQTPGQGLQFLFEYFSETQRNKGNFPGRFSGRQFSNSRSEMNVSTLELGDSALYLCASSLVGKGYGYTFGSGTRLTVV.